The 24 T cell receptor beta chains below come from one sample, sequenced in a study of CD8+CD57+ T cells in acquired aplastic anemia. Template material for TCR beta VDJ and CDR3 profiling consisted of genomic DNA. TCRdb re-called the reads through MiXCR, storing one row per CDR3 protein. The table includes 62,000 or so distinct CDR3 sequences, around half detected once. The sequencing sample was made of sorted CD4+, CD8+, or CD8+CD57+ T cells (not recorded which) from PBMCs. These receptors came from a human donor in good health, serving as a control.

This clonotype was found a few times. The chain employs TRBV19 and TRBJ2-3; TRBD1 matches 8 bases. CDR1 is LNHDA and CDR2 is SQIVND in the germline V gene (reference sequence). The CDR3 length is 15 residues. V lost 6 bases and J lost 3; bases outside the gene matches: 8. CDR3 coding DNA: TGTGCCAGTAGCCTCAAACAGGGGGTTACAGATACGCAGTATTTT. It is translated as CASSLKQGVTDTQYF.

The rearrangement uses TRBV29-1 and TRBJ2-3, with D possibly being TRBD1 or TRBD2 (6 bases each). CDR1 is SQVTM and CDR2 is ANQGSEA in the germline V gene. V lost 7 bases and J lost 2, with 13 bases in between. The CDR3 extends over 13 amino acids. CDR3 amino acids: CSGDPGATDTQYF. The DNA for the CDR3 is TGCAGCGGTGACCCGGGGGCCACAGATACGCAGTATTTT.

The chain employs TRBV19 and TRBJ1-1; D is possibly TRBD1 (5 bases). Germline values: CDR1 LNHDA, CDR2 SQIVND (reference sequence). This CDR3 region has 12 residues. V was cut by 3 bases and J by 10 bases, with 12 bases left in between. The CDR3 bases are TGTGCCAGTAGTATTGGACAAGAAGGAGCTTTCTTT. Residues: CASSIGQEGAFF.

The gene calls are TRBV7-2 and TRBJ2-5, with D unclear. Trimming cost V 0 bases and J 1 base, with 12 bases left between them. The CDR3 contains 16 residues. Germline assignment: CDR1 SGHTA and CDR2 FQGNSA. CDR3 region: CASSLAPQSSQETQYF. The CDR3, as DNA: TGTGCCAGCAGCTTAGCGCCACAGTCAAGCCAAGAGACCCAGTACTTC.

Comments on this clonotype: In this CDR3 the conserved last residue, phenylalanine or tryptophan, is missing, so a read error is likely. Here the CDR3 reads CASSVLMNTEAFL. DNA for the CDR3: TGTGCCAGTTCCGTATTGATGAACACTGAGGCTTTCCTT. The V call is TRBV19, the J call TRBJ1-1; no reliable D call. This CDR3 has 13 residues. CDR1 is LNHDA, CDR2 SQIVND, per germline (reference sequence).

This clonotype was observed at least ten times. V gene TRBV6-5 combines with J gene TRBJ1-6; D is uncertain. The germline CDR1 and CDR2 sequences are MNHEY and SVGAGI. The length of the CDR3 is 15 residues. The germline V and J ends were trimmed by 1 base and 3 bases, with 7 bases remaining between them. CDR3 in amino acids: CASSYLGHYNSPLHF. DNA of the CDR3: TGTGCCAGCAGTTACTTAGGCCACTATAATTCACCCCTCCACTTT.

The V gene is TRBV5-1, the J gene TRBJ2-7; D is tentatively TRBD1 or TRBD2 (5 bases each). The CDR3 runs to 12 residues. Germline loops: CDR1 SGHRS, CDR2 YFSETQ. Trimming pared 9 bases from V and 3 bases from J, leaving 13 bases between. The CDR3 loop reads CATSNGGYEQYF. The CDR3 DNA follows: TGCGCCACCTCCAATGGGGGCTACGAGCAGTACTTC. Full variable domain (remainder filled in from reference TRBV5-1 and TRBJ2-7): KAGVTQTPRYLIKTRGQQVTLSCSPISGHRSVSWYQQTPGQGLQFLFEYFSETQRNKGNFPGRFSGRQFSNSRSEMNVSTLELGDSALYLCATSNGGYEQYFGPGTRLTVT.

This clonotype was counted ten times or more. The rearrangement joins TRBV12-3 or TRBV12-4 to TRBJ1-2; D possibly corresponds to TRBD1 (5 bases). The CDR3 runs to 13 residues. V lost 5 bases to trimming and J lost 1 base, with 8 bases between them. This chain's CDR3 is CASSVGGNYGYTF. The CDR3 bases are TGTGCCAGCAGTGTGGGGGGTAACTATGGCTACACCTTC.

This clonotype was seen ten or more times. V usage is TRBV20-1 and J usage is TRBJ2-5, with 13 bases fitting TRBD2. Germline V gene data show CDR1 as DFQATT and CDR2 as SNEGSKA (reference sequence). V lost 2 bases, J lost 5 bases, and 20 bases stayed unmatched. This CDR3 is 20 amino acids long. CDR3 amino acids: CSARSPFGLAGAPIKETQYF. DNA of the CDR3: TGCAGTGCTAGAAGTCCTTTTGGACTAGCGGGGGCTCCAATTAAGGAGACCCAGTACTTC.

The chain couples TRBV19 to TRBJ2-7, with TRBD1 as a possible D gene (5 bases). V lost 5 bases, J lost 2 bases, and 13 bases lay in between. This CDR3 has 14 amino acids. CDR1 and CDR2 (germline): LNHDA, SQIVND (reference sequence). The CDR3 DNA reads TGTGCCAGTAGTTCCAGGGCACCAGCCTACGAGCAGTACTTC. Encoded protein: CASSSRAPAYEQYF.

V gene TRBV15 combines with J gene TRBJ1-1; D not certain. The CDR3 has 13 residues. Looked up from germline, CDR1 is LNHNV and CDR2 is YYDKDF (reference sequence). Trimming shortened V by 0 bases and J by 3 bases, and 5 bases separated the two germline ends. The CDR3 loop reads CATSRDLDTEAFF. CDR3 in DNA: TGTGCCACCAGCAGAGACTTGGACACTGAAGCTTTCTTT.

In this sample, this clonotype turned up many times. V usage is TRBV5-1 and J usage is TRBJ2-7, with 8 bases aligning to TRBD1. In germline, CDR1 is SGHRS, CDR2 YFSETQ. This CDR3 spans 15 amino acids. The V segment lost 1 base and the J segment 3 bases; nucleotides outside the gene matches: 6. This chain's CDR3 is CASSLRQGQGYEQYF. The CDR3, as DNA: TGCGCCAGCAGCTTGAGACAGGGGCAGGGCTACGAGCAGTACTTC.

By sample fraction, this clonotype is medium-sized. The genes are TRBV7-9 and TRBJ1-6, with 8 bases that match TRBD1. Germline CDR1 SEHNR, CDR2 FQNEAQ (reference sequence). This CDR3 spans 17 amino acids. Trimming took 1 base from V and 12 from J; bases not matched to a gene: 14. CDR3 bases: TGTGCCAGCAGCTTAGAGCCAGGAGCGACAGGGGAAGGACCCCTCCACTTT. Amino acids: CASSLEPGATGEGPLHF.

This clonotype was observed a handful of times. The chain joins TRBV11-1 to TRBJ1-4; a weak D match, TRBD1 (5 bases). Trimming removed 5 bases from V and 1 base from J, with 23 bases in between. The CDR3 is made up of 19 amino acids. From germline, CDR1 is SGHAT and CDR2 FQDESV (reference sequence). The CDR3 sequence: CASSAAGQGPARTNEKLFF. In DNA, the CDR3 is TGTGCCAGCAGCGCCGCCGGGCAGGGCCCTGCGCGAACTAATGAAAAACTGTTTTTT. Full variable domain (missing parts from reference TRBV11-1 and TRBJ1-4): EAEVAQSPRYKITEKSQAVAFWCDPISGHATLYWYRQILGQGPELLVQFQDESVVDDSQLPKDRFSAERLKGVDSTLKIQPAELGDSAMYLCASSAAGQGPARTNEKLFFGSGTQLSVL.

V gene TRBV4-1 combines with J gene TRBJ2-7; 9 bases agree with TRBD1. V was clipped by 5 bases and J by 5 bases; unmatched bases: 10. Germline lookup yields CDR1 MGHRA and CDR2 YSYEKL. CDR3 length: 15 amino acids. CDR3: CASSGTGTGFHEQYF. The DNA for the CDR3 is TGCGCCAGCAGCGGAACCGGGACAGGGTTTCACGAGCAGTACTTC.

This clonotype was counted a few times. CDR3 region: CASSLGVRTGNTIYF. The CDR3 DNA reads TGTGCCAGCAGCTTAGGGGTCAGAACTGGAAACACCATATATTTT. This rearrangement joins TRBV7-2 to TRBJ1-3; no reliable D call. There are 15 residues in the CDR3. CDR1 SGHTA and CDR2 FQGNSA come from the germline V gene. V lost 1 base, J lost 2 bases, and 9 bases lay in between. Filled out from reference TRBV7-2 and TRBJ1-3, the complete variable domain reads GAGVSQSPSNKVTEKGKDVELRCDPISGHTALYWYRQSLGQGLEFLIYFQGNSAPDKSGLPSDRFSAERTGGSVSTLTIQRTQQEDSAVYLCASSLGVRTGNTIYFGEGSWLTVV.

The CDR3 DNA is TGTGCCAGCAGCTTATCAGGGGGCAACACCATATATTTT. Protein product: CASSLSGGNTIYF. The chain links TRBV7-8 to TRBJ1-3; TRBD1 matches 8 bases. The V gene's germline CDR1 is SGHVS and CDR2 FQNEAQ. Trimming took 2 bases from V and 7 from J; bases not matched to a gene: 1. The CDR3 loop spans 13 amino acids.

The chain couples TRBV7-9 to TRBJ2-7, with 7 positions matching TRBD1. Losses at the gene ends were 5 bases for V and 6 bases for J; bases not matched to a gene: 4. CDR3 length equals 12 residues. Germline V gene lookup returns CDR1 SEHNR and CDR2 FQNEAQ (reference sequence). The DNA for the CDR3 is TGTGCCAGCAGCGTCAACAGGGGCGAGCAGTACTTC. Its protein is CASSVNRGEQYF.

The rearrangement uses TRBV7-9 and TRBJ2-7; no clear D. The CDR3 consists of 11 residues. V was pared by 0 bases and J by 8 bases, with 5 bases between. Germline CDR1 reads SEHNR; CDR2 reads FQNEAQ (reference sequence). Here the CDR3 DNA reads TGTGCCAGCAGCTTAGCGGCCAAGCAGTACTTC. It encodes CASSLAAKQYF.

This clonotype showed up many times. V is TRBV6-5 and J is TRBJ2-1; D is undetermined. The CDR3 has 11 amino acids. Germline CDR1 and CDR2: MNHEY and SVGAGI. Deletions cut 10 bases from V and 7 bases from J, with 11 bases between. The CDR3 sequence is CATLDGNEQFF. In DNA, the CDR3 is TGTGCCACCTTAGATGGAAATGAGCAGTTCTTC.

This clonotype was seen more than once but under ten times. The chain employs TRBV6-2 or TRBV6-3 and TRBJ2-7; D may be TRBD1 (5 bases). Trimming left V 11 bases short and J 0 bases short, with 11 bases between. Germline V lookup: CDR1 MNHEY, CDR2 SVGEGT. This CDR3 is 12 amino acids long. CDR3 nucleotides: TGTGCCGTGGGGCGGAGCTCCTACGAGCAGTACTTC. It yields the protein CAVGRSSYEQYF.

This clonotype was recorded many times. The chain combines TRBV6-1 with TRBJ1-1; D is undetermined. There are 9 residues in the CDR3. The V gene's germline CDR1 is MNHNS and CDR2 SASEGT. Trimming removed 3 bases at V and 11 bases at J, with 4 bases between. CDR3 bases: TGTGCCAGCAGTGAGTGGGCTTTCTTT. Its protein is CASSEWAFF.

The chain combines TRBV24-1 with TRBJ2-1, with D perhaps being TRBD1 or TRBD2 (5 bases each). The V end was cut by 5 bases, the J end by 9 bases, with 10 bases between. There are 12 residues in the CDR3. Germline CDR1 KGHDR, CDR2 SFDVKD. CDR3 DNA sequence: TGTGCCACCAGTGGGGGCCGGGGTGAGCAGTTCTTC. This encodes CATSGGRGEQFF.

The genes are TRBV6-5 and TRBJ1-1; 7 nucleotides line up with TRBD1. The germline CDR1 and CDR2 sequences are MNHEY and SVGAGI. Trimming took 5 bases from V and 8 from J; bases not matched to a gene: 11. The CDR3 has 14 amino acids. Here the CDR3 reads CASSESGEQGEAFF. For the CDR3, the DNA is TGTGCCAGCAGTGAATCGGGGGAACAGGGGGAAGCTTTCTTT.